These 17 T cell receptor beta chains originate from one sample sequenced in a study of T-cell memory formation after mild COVID-19. TCRdb analysed the 5' RACE reads with MiXCR anew, one entry per CDR3 protein. The sample consists of about 360,000 distinct CDR3 sequences, approximately 15% of them appearing once. The sequencing sample was made of PBMCs or a T cell subset sorted from them (not recorded which). Receptor source: a man aged 18 to 30 who had mild COVID-19 (a few samples of this study predate the infection). Cell type and time point are not known.

This clonotype has at least ten counts. The chain recombines TRBV7-2 with TRBJ2-7, with D perhaps matching TRBD1 (6 bases). Trimming removed 0 bases at V and 6 bases at J, with 9 bases between. Germline loops: CDR1 SGHTA, CDR2 FQGNSA. The length of the CDR3 is 13 residues. The CDR3 protein is CASSLAGAPEQYF. CDR3 in DNA: TGTGCCAGCAGCTTAGCGGGGGCACCCGAGCAGTACTTC.

V usage is TRBV6-2 or TRBV6-3 and J usage is TRBJ2-1, with TRBD2 identical over 11 bases. Germline CDR1 and CDR2: MNHEY and SVGEGT. This CDR3 contains 15 residues. With 6 bases clipped from V and 2 bases from J, the junction kept 3 bases outside the gene matches. This CDR3 reads CASRPSGGTYNEQFF. CDR3 coding DNA: TGTGCCAGCAGGCCTAGCGGGGGGACCTACAATGAGCAGTTCTTC.

The gene calls are TRBV2 and TRBJ1-6; D is perhaps TRBD1 (6 bases). The germline V gene has CDR1 SNHLY and CDR2 FYNNEI. Deletions cut 8 bases from V and 8 bases from J, with 7 bases between. The CDR3 extends over 11 amino acids. The CDR3: CASEGDSPLHF. In nucleotides, the CDR3 is TGTGCCAGCGAGGGGGATTCACCCCTCCACTTT.

CDR3 bases: TGTGCCAGCAGTAACCGACGGAAGAACTACGAGCAGTACTTC. This codes for CASSNRRKNYEQYF. This rearrangement joins TRBV27 to TRBJ2-7, with D hard to call. Germline V CDR1 and CDR2: MNHEY, SMNVEV (reference sequence). CDR3 size: 14 residues. With 5 bases removed from V and 3 bases from J, the gap between germline ends came to 14 bases.

The rearrangement uses TRBV5-1 and TRBJ2-1, with D possibly called TRBD1 or TRBD2 (5 bases each). The V gene lost 5 bases and the J gene lost 11 bases, with 14 bases spanning the gap. Germline lookup yields CDR1 SGHRS and CDR2 YFSETQ. The CDR3 covers 12 residues. The CDR3 region has the DNA TGCGCCAGCAGTCCCGACTGGGGACAGCAGTTCTTC. This translates into CASSPDWGQQFF.

This clonotype turned up a few times. The CDR3 bases are TGTGCCACCGGAGCAGGGAGCTCCTACGAGCAGTACTTC. Encoded protein: CATGAGSSYEQYF. J is TRBJ2-7 and V is TRBV6-5; D possibly uses TRBD1 or TRBD2 (5 bases each). This CDR3 has 13 amino acids. The V gene lost 10 bases and the J gene lost 0 bases, with 13 bases spanning the gap. Germline V CDR1 and CDR2: MNHEY, SVGAGI.

This clonotype was detected only a few times. This chain uses TRBV7-9 with TRBJ2-1, with 9 positions matching TRBD2. Germline V gene sequence: CDR1 SEHNR, CDR2 FQNEAQ (reference sequence). The CDR3 has 17 residues. Germline trimming cut 5 bases from V and 4 bases from J; bases unmatched to any gene: 12. The CDR3 DNA is TGTGCCAGCAGCCCTCGGGTAGCGGGGGCCCGATACAATGAGCAGTTCTTC. This sequence encodes CASSPRVAGARYNEQFF.

This clonotype was counted ten times or more. V usage is TRBV19 and J usage is TRBJ2-1; D remains ambiguous. The CDR3 is made up of 14 amino acids. The germline gives CDR1 LNHDA, CDR2 SQIVND (reference sequence). V was shortened by 3 bases and J by 0 bases, with 6 bases between the two germline ends. CDR3 bases: TGTGCCAGTAGTATCCAGAGCTCCTACAATGAGCAGTTCTTC. It yields the protein CASSIQSSYNEQFF. The complete variable domain, with remaining parts taken from reference TRBV19 and TRBJ2-1, reads DGGITQSPKYLFRKEGQNVTLSCEQNLNHDAMYWYRQDPGQGLRLIYYSQIVNDFQKGDIAEGYSVSREKKESFPLTVTSAQKNPTAFYLCASSIQSSYNEQFFGPGTRLTVL.

This clonotype was observed a handful of times. The rearrangement links TRBV10-3 to TRBJ2-7; no clear D gene. CDR1 and CDR2 (germline): ENHRY, SYGVKD. This CDR3 region has 12 residues. V was trimmed by 4 bases and J by 6 bases, leaving 10 bases between them. The CDR3 nucleotides are TGTGCCATCAGTGCACCGATCACCGAGCAGTACTTC. Translated, it gives CAISAPITEQYF.

This clonotype was counted a few times. The chain is built from TRBV10-3 and TRBJ1-4; 7 bases agree with TRBD1. The germline V gene encodes CDR1 ENHRY and CDR2 SYGVKD. V was pared by 4 bases and J by 8 bases, with 7 bases of the junction left unmatched. The CDR3 sequence is 14 residues long. The CDR3: CAISVTGMGEKLFF. The CDR3 DNA follows: TGTGCCATCAGTGTGACAGGGATGGGCGAAAAACTGTTTTTT.

This clonotype occurred a few times. The V and J genes are TRBV7-9 and TRBJ1-3; 7 bases match TRBD1. Looked up from germline, CDR1 is SEHNR and CDR2 is FQNEAQ (reference sequence). The trim removed 4 bases at V and 0 bases at J, leaving 6 bases unmatched. CDR3 length: 16 residues. The CDR3 DNA reads as TGTGCCAGCAGCTACTGGGACAGCCGCTCTGGAAACACCATATATTTT. It encodes CASSYWDSRSGNTIYF.

The chain joins TRBV7-2 to TRBJ2-5; tentative D call: TRBD2 (5 bases). V was shortened by 1 base and J by 7 bases, with 10 bases between the two germline ends. Germline V gene lookup returns CDR1 SGHTA and CDR2 FQGNSA. The CDR3 runs 13 residues. The CDR3 loop is CASSLGLGGTQYF. The CDR3, as DNA: TGTGCCAGCAGCTTAGGGCTAGGAGGGACCCAGTACTTC.

The V call is TRBV5-1, the J call TRBJ1-4, with TRBD1 identical over 7 bases. The CDR3 spans 15 residues. From germline, CDR1 is SGHRS and CDR2 YFSETQ. V dropped 4 bases and J dropped 6; count of bases not matched to a gene: 9. The CDR3: CASSPSQGGYEKLFF. In nucleotides, the CDR3 is TGCGCCAGCAGCCCCAGTCAGGGGGGCTATGAAAAACTGTTTTTT.

This clonotype was counted only a few times. The chain employs TRBV11-2 and TRBJ2-2, with D unresolved. Looked up from germline, CDR1 is SGHAT and CDR2 is FQNNGV. This CDR3 spans 13 amino acids. Trimming took 7 bases from V and 6 from J, leaving 12 bases between them. The CDR3 DNA sequence: TGTGCCAGCAAAATCAGTGGCCCCGGGGAGCTGTTTTTT. Translation: CASKISGPGELFF.

This clonotype was seen a few times. The chain uses TRBV6-6 and TRBJ2-7; D is unresolved. The CDR3 extends over 11 amino acids. Germline CDR1 reads MNHNY; CDR2 reads SVGAGI (reference sequence). The germline V and J ends were trimmed by 0 bases and 10 bases, with 7 bases remaining between them. CDR3 in DNA: TGTGCCAGCAGTTACTCGAGATCACAGTACTTC. It specifies CASSYSRSQYF.

The chain couples TRBV9 to TRBJ2-1; TRBD2 aligns across 14 bases. CDR1 and CDR2 from the germline V gene are SGDLS and YYNGEE. J lost 4 bases, V lost 3 bases, and 3 bases had no gene match. There are 16 residues in the CDR3. The CDR3 DNA sequence: TGTGCCAGCAGCGCGAGACTAGCGGGGGGGTACAATGAGCAGTTCTTC. As protein: CASSARLAGGYNEQFF.

The rearrangement links TRBV4-2 to TRBJ2-7, with a weak D call TRBD1 (5 bases). V dropped 0 bases and J dropped 2 bases, with 8 bases sitting between them. The CDR3 sequence is 14 residues long. Germline V gene sequence: CDR1 LGHNA, CDR2 YNFKEQ. This CDR3 reads CASSQDTGTYEQYF. The CDR3 DNA follows: TGTGCCAGCAGCCAAGATACAGGAACCTACGAGCAGTACTTC.